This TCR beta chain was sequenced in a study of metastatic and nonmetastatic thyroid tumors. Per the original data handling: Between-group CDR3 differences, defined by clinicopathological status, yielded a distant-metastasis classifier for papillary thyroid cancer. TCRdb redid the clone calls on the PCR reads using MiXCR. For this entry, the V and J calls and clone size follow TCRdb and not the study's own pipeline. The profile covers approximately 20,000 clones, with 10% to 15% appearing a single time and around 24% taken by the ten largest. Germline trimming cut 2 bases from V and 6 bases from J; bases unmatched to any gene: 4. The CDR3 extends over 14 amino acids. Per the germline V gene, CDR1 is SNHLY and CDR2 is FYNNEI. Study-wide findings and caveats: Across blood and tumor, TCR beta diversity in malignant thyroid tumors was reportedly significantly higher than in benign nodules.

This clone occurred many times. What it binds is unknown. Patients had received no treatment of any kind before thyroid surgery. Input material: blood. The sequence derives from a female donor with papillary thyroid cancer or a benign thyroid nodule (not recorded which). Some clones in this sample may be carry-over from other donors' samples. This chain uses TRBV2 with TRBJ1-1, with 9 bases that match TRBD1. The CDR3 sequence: CASSEPGQGSEAFF. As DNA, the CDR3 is TGTGCCAGCAGTGAACCCGGACAGGGGTCTGAAGCTTTCTTT. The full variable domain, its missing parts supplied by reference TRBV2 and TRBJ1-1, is EPEVTQTPSHQVTQMGQEVILRCVPISNHLYFYWYRQILGQKVEFLVSFYNNEISEKSEIFDDQFSVERPDGSNFTLKIRSTKLEDSAMYFCASSEPGQGSEAFFGQGTRLTVV.